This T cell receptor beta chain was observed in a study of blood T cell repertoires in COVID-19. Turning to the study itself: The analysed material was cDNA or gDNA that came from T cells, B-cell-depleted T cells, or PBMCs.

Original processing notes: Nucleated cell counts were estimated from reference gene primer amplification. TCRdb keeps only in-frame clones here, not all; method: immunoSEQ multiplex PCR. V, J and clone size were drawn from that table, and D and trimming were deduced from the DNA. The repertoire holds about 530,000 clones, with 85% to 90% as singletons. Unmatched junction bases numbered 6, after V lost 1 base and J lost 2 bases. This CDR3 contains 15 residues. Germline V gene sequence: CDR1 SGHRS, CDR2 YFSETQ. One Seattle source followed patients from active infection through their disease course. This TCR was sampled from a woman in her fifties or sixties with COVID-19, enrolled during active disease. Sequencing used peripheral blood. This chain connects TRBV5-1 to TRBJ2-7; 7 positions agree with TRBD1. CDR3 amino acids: CASSLTGGQTYEQYF. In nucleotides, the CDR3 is TGCGCCAGCAGCTTGACTGGGGGACAGACCTACGAGCAGTACTTC.